This TCR beta chain was observed in a study of T cell repertoires in cytomegalovirus infection. This clonotype showed up just once. V shed 6 bases and J shed 4 bases, with 9 bases lying between them. Germline lookup yields CDR1 SEHNR and CDR2 FQNEAQ (reference sequence). The CDR3 length is 12 residues. MiXCR was run by TCRdb on the reads, yielding one entry per CDR3 protein. The sample lists hundreds of thousands of distinct CDR3 sequences, roughly 30% occurring once. V usage is TRBV7-9 and J usage is TRBJ2-5; D not resolved. The sequence derives from a human donor in good health (CMV status not recorded). Some clones in this sample may be carry-over from other donors' samples. The specimen sequenced was PBMCs. For the CDR3, the DNA is TGTGCCAGCAGACCGACGGGAGAGACCCAGTACTTC. Its protein product is CASRPTGETQYF.